This T cell receptor beta chain was sequenced for a study of T cell repertoires in cytomegalovirus infection. Study in general: A matching HLA type, together with CMV infection, was signaled by public TCR beta signatures.

Overall study findings and caveats: Public TCR beta family frequency separated CMV-and-HLA carriers, including in an independent cohort. In two of eight donors, the top clonotype was HLA-C-restricted CMV-specific.

Germline V gene sequence: CDR1 SGHTA, CDR2 FQGNSA. Losses at the gene ends were 5 bases for V and 8 bases for J; bases not matched to a gene: 11. CDR3 length equals 15 residues. MiXCR, run by TCRdb on the reads, gives a single entry per CDR3 protein. The table shows about 310,000 distinct CDR3 sequences, with roughly 16% occurring only once. With regard to this clonotype: Antigen specificity is unknown.

The clonotype was recovered from a human donor in good health (CMV status not recorded). Some clones in this sample may be carry-over from other donors' samples. The V gene is TRBV7-2, the J gene TRBJ2-1; 8 positions match TRBD1. The sequenced material came from PBMCs. CDR3 in DNA: TGTGCCAGCAGCCCCGGACAGGGAACTTGGGATGAGCAGTTCTTC. This codes for CASSPGQGTWDEQFF.